This T cell receptor (beta chain) was recorded in a study of sequential checkpoint blockade in melanoma. CDR1 is SGHTA, CDR2 FQGNSA, per germline. Trimming cost V 6 bases and J 3 bases, with 11 bases left between them. The CDR3 extends over 13 amino acids. TCRdb's copy holds only in-frame clones and misses some; the assay was immunoSEQ multiplex PCR. The table lists 20,000 to 25,000 clones, less than 75% of them singletons. Treatment indicated: randomized to nivolumab then ipilimumab (arm A) or the reverse (arm B). The TCR was taken from a human donor with melanoma. The material was CD8+ T cells sorted from blood (inferred from file names), obtained from a patient given nivolumab and ipilimumab in sequence. V is TRBV7-2 and J is TRBJ1-1, with D possibly being TRBD1 (6 bases). CDR3 in DNA: TGTGCCAGCAGAACAGGGCTCCACACTGAAGCTTTCTTT. It translates to CASRTGLHTEAFF.